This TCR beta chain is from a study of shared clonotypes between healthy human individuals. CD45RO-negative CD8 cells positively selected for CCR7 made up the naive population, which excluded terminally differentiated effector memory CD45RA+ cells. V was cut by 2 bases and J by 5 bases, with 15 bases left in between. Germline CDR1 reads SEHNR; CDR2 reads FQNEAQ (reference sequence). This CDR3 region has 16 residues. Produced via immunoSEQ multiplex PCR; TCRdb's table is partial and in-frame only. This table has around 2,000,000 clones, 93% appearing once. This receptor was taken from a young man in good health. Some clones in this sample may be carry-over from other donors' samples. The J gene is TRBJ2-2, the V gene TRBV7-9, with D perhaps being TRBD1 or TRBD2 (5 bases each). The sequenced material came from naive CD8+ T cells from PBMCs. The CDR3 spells CASSLIAPGQTGELFF. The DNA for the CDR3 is TGTGCCAGCAGCTTAATAGCCCCGGGGCAGACCGGGGAGCTGTTTTTT.